These 11 T cell receptor beta chains came from one sample sequenced in a study of T cell repertoires in cytomegalovirus infection (dated by TCRdb to about 2019). TCRdb shows the sequencer as Illumina HiSeq 1500. TCRdb applied fastp at Q25 and MiXCR to the public reads, then kept only in-frame beta chains. For every CDR3 protein sequence, its rows merge into one entry that carries the most common genes and DNA. A total of some 280,000 distinct CDR3 sequences appear in this sample, around 15% of them only once. Of the sample, 8.5% to 9% falls within the top ten clones. The sequencing input was PBMCs. Source of these receptors: a human donor in good health (CMV status not recorded). Some clones in this sample may be carry-over from other donors' samples.

This clonotype came up a few times. V and J are TRBV19 and TRBJ2-6; possible D gene TRBD2, 5 bases. Trimming removed 3 bases at V and 2 bases at J, with 11 bases between. Germline CDR1 and CDR2: LNHDA and SQIVND (reference sequence). This CDR3 has 16 amino acids. The CDR3 DNA sequence: TGTGCCAGTAGTATCTTGCGAGGGACTGGGGCCAACGTCCTGACTTTC. It codes for CASSILRGTGANVLTF.

This clonotype was counted a few times. This chain uses TRBV4-3 with TRBJ2-2; TRBD2 matches at 10 bases. Per germline, CDR1 LGHNA and CDR2 YSLEER. CDR3 length: 17 amino acids. V trimming: 0 bases; J trimming: 5 bases; junction bases outside the gene matches: 6. CDR3: CASSQDVASGSTGELFF. The CDR3 DNA follows: TGCGCCAGCAGCCAAGATGTAGCTAGCGGGAGTACCGGGGAGCTGTTTTTT.

This clonotype was seen only a few times. The CDR3 DNA sequence: TGTGCCAGCAGCCCGAGGGAGGCGGGGGCAGATACGCAGTATTTT. This encodes CASSPREAGADTQYF. The chain combines TRBV5-4 with TRBJ2-3, with 7 bases fitting TRBD2. The J segment lost 4 bases and the V segment lost 4 bases, leaving 9 bases of the junction unmatched. CDR3 length equals 15 residues. Germline V CDR1 and CDR2: SGHNT, YYREEE (reference sequence). Based on the CDR3 plus reference TRBV5-4 and TRBJ2-3, the full variable domain is ETGVTQSPTHLIKTRGQQVTLRCSSQSGHNTVSWYQQALGQGPQFIFQYYREEENGRGNFPPRFSGLQFPNYSSELNVNALELDDSALYLCASSPREAGADTQYFGPGTRLTVL.

This clonotype has only a few counts. The rearrangement links TRBV18 to TRBJ2-7; 10 nucleotides align to TRBD1. From germline, CDR1 is KGHSH and CDR2 LQKENI. The V gene end was trimmed by 8 bases and the J gene end by 5 bases; junction bases not matched to a gene: 6. The CDR3 loop spans 13 amino acids. DNA of the CDR3: TGTGCCAGCCGAGGGACAGGGGTCAACGAGCAGTACTTC. Its translation: CASRGTGVNEQYF.

J is TRBJ2-7 and V is TRBV29-1, with D unclear. From germline, CDR1 is SQVTM and CDR2 ANQGSEA. The CDR3 length is 14 residues. The V end lost 7 bases, the J end lost 1 base, and 17 bases lay between the germline ends. CDR3: CSARTNAASYEQYF. CDR3 nucleotide sequence: TGCAGCGCCCGTACAAACGCTGCGTCCTACGAGCAGTACTTC.

The chain carries TRBV18 and TRBJ1-5; D is undetermined. Trimming cost V 3 bases and J 0 bases, with 9 bases left between them. Germline values: CDR1 KGHSH, CDR2 LQKENI. The CDR3 extends over 15 amino acids. Written as DNA, the CDR3 is TGTGCCAGCTCACCTCGGCCCAATAGCAATCAGCCCCAGCATTTT. Its protein product is CASSPRPNSNQPQHF.

This clonotype was seen many times. The chain links TRBV2 to TRBJ1-5; no clear D. Trimming cost V 11 bases and J 7 bases, with 18 bases left between them. The length of the CDR3 is 13 residues. In germline, CDR1 is SNHLY, CDR2 FYNNEI. CDR3 nucleotides: TGTGCCGGCGCACGGTCACCGCAACAGCCCCAGCATTTT. As protein: CAGARSPQQPQHF.

Ten or more counts support this clonotype. This chain connects TRBV7-2 to TRBJ1-5; no clear D. Trimming stripped 5 bases from V and 0 bases from J, with 8 bases between. Germline V lookup: CDR1 SGHTA, CDR2 FQGNSA. This CDR3 comprises 14 residues. The CDR3 here is CASSPPYSNQPQHF. CDR3 sequence (DNA): TGTGCCAGCAGCCCACCCTATAGCAATCAGCCCCAGCATTTT.

The chain employs TRBV10-3 and TRBJ1-2, with 8 bases aligning to TRBD1. Germline V gene data show CDR1 as ENHRY and CDR2 as SYGVKD. V gave up 6 bases and J gave up 7 bases; unmatched junction bases: 7. This CDR3 comprises 13 residues. The DNA of the CDR3 is TGTGCCATCAGGGCGGACAGGGATAGTGGCTACACCTTC. Residues: CAIRADRDSGYTF.

This clonotype was recorded many times. CDR3 DNA: TGTGCCAGCAGCTTAGCGGGGAGTCCCCAAGAGACCCAGTACTTC. Amino acid sequence: CASSLAGSPQETQYF. The genes are TRBV7-8 and TRBJ2-5; weak D call: TRBD2 (5 bases). Trimming took off 0 bases at V and 1 base at J, with 9 bases between the two ends. The CDR3 loop spans 15 amino acids. The germline CDR1 and CDR2 sequences are SGHVS and FQNEAQ.

In its sample, this clonotype was seen a few times. The rearrangement links TRBV5-1 to TRBJ2-7, with D maybe TRBD2 (5 bases). Trimming took 3 bases from V and 2 from J, leaving 12 bases between them. Per the germline V gene, CDR1 is SGHRS and CDR2 is YFSETQ. This CDR3 contains 14 residues. In DNA, the CDR3 is TGCGCCAGCAGCTCGACCGGGAAACCCTACGAGCAGTACTTC. This encodes CASSSTGKPYEQYF.